These T cell receptor beta chains were read from a single sample in a study of cytomegalovirus exposure and HLA in healthy donors. Assay used: immunoSEQ multiplex PCR; TCRdb lists only in-frame clones, some missing. The table has some 57,000 clones, 80% to 90% seen once; the top ten hold about 1.6%. What was sequenced was PBMCs. Receptors were obtained from a man aged 30-40 years in good health and CMV-seropositive. Each CDR3 is given with its conserved first and last residue. The D gene is left open where the match is weak. Clone size appears in some rows only: once, few, many, or a class for an expanded clone.

cdr3_aa,cdr3_nt,v_call,j_call,d_call,clone_size
CASSFSVQGPEQYF,TGTGCCAGCAGTTTCTCAGTACAGGGGCCCGAGCAGTACTTC,TRBV6-5,TRBJ2-7,TRBD1,.
CASSLSTGHGNTIYF,TGTGCCAGCAGCTTAAGCACAGGGCACGGAAACACCATATATTTT,TRBV11-2,TRBJ1-3,.,.
CASSAGTISSYEQYF,TGTGCCAGCAGCGCTGGGACTATCTCCTCCTACGAGCAGTACTTC,TRBV5-4,TRBJ2-7,TRBD2,.
CASSLGGQGMYNEQFF,TGTGCCAGCAGCTTAGGTGGGCAGGGGATGTACAATGAGCAGTTCTTC,TRBV7-9,TRBJ2-1,.,.
CASSLSRPGGQYF,TGTGCCAGCAGTTTAAGTCGGCCTGGCGGGCAGTACTTC,TRBV28,TRBJ2-7,.,.
CASSHLQGALSTEAFF,TGCGCCAGCAGCCATTTACAGGGGGCGTTAAGCACTGAAGCTTTCTTT,TRBV4-1,TRBJ1-1,TRBD1,few
CASSQGWRDRLTYEQYF,TGCGCCAGCAGTCAAGGCTGGCGGGACAGGCTTACCTACGAGCAGTACTTC,TRBV4-1,TRBJ2-7,TRBD1,.
CASSQGGTGGEKLFF,TGCGCCAGCAGCCAAGGGGGGACAGGAGGAGAAAAACTGTTTTTT,TRBV4-1,TRBJ1-4,TRBD1,.
CAGGQLHVFSYNEQFF,TGTGCCGGGGGACAGCTCCACGTCTTTTCCTACAATGAGCAGTTCTTC,TRBV7-9,TRBJ2-1,TRBD1,once
CASSSGEGRSGGELFF,TGTGCCAGCAGCTCTGGTGAAGGAAGGTCAGGCGGGGAGCTGTTTTTT,TRBV5-4,TRBJ2-2,.,.
CASSQGPGQDQPQHF,TGCGCCAGCAGCCAAGGCCCAGGGCAAGATCAGCCCCAGCATTTT,TRBV4-1,TRBJ1-5,.,.
CSSSYLAGGGYEQYF,TGTTCCAGCAGCTATCTAGCGGGAGGGGGCTACGAGCAGTACTTC,TRBV7-9,TRBJ2-7,TRBD2,.
CASTRRATTYEQYF,TGTGCCAGCACTAGGCGGGCTACCACCTACGAGCAGTACTTC,TRBV6-6,TRBJ2-7,.,.